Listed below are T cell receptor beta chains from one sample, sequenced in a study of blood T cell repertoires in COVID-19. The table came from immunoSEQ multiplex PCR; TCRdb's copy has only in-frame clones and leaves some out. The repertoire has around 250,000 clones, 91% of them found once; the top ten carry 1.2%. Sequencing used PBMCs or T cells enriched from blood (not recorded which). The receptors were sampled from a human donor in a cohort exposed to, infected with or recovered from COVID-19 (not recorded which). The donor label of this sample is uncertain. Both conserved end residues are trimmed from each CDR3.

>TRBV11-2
ASSPLVGLETQY
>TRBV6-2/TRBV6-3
ASSRGQNEAF
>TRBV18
ASSPPGGEDEQF
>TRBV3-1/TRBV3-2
ASREGTNTDTQY
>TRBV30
AWSAKTGDGYT
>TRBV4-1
ASSLKGNRERTNEKLF
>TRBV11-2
ASSYPRGGGNTIY
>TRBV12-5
AQPGLAGAEQY
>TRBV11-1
ASSLEGESGYT
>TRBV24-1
ATSDPWTGGTDTQY
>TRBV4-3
ASSQRGTFPTDTQY
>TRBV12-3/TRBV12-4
ASSKPRGNEQF
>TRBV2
ASSEIGVPYEQY
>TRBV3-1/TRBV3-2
ASSRGGPGNSPLH
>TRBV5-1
ASSSMGQGALNEQF
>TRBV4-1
ASSQVAGGHEQY
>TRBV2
ASLRSGGSGTQY
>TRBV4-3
ASSRDPGTGGEKLF
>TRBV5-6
ASSPGGSPFLSEQY
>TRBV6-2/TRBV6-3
ASSETHQGNEQF
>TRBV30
AWSSIDYGYT
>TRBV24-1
ATGRQGRAEQF
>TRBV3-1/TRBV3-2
ASSRQGGPYEQY